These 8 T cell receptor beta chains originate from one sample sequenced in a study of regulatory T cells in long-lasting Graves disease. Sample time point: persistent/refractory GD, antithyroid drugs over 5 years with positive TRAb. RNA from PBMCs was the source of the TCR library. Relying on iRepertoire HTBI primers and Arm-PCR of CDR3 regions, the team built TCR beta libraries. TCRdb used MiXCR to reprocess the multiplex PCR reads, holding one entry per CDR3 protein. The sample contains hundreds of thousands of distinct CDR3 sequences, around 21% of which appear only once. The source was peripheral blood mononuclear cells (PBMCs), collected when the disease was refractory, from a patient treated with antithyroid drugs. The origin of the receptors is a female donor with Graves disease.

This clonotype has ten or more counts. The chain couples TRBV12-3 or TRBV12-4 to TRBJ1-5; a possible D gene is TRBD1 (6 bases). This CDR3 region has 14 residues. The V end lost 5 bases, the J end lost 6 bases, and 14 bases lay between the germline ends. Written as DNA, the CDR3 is TGTGCCAGCAGTCCAAAGGGGGGCAGTCAGCCCCAGCATTTT. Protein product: CASSPKGGSQPQHF.

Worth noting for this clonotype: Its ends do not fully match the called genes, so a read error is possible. The CDR3 region is CASWALAGERYF. The DNA for the CDR3 is TGTGCCAGCTGGGCACTAGCGGGAGAGCGGTACTTC. The J gene is TRBJ2-7, the V gene TRBV28; 11 bases are a match to TRBD2. In germline, CDR1 is MDHEN, CDR2 SYDVKM. The CDR3 covers 12 residues. Full variable domain (missing parts from reference TRBV28 and TRBJ2-7): DVKVTQSSRYLVKRTGEKVFLECVQDMDHENMFWYRQDPGLGLRLIYFSYDVKMKEKGDIPEGYSVSREKKERFSLILESASTNQTSMYLCASWALAGERYFGPGTRLTVT.

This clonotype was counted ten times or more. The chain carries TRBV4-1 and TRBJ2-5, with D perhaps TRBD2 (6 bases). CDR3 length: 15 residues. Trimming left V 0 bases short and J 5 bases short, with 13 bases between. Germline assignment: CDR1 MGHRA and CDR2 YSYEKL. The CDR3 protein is CASSQERDSPETQYF. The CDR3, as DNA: TGCGCCAGCAGCCAAGAGAGGGACTCACCGGAGACCCAGTACTTC.

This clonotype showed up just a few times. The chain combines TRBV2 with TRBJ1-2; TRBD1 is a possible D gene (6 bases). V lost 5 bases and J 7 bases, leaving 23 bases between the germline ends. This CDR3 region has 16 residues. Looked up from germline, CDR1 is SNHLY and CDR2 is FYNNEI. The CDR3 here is CASSTLQGPASPGYTF. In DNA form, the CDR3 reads TGTGCCAGCAGTACCCTACAGGGTCCAGCCTCCCCTGGCTACACCTTC. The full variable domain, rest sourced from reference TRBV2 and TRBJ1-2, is EPEVTQTPSHQVTQMGQEVILRCVPISNHLYFYWYRQILGQKVEFLVSFYNNEISEKSEIFDDQFSVERPDGSNFTLKIRSTKLEDSAMYFCASSTLQGPASPGYTFGSGTRLTVV.

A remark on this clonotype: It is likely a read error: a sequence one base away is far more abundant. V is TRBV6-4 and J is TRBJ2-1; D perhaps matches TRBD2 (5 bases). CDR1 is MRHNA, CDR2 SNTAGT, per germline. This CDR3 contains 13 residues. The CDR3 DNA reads TGTGCCAGCAGTGAGGTACCCCGGGATGAGCAGCTCTTC. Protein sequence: CASSEVPRDEQLF.

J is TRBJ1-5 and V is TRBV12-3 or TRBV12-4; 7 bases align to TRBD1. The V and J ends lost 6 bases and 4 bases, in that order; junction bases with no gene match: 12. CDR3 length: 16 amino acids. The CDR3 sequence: CASSFSGRGGNQPQHF. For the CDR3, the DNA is TGTGCCAGCAGCTTTAGCGGCAGGGGGGGGAATCAGCCCCAGCATTTT.

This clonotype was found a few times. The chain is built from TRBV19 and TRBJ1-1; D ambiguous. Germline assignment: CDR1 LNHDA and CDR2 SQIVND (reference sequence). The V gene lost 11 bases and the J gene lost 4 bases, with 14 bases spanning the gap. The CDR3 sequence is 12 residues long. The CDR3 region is CACIGLGTEAFF. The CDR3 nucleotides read TGTGCCTGTATTGGGCTGGGCACTGAAGCTTTCTTT.

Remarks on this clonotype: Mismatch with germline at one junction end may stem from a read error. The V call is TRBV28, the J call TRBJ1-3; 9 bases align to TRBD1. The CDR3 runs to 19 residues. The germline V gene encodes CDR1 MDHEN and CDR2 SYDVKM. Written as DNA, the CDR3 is TGTGCCAGCAGTCAATGGGGCGGAAGGACAGGGGCCTCTGGAAACACCATATGTTTT. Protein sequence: CASSQWGGRTGASGNTICF.